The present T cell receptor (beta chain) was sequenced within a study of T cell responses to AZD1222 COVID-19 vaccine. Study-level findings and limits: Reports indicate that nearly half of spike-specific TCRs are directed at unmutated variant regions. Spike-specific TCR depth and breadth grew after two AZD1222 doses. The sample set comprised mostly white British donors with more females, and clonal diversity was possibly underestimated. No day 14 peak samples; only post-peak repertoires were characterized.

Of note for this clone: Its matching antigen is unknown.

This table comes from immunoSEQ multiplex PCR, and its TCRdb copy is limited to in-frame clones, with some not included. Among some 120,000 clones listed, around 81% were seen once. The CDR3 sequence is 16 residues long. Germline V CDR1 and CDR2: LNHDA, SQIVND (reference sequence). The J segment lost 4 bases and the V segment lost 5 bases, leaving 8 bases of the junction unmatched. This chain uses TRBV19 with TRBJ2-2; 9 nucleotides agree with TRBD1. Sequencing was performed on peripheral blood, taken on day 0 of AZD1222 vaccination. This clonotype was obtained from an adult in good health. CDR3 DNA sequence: TGTGCCAGTAGTTTACAGGGACAGGGACTCACCGGGGAGCTGTTTTTT. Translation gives CASSLQGQGLTGELFF.